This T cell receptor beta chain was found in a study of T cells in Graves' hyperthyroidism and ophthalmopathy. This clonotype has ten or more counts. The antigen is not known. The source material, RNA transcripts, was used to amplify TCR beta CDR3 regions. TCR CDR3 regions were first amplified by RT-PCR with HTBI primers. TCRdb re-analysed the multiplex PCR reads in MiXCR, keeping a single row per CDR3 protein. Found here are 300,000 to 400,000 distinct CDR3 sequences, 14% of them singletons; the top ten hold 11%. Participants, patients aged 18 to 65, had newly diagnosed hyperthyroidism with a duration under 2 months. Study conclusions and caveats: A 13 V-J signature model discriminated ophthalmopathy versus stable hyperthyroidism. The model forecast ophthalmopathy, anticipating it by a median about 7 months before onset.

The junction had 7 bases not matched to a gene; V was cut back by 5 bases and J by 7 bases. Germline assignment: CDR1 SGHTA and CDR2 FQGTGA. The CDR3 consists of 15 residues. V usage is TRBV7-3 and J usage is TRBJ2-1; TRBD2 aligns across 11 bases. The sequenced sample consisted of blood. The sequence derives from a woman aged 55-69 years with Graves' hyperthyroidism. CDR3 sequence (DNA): TGTGCCAGCAGCACTTCTAGCGGGAGGTGGAATGAGCAGTTCTTC. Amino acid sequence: CASSTSSGRWNEQFF.